Listed below are T cell receptor beta chains from one sample, sequenced in a study of T cell clones after liver transplantation. TCRdb keeps only in-frame clones here, not all; method: immunoSEQ multiplex PCR. Counted here are tens of thousands of clones, about 73% occurring once; the ten biggest clones make up less than 3.5%. Sequencing was performed on CD4+ T cells from blood, taken at the approximately 16-month timepoint. These receptors came from a human patient who received a liver transplant. Some T cells may arise from the graft donor. Both conserved end residues are part of each CDR3. Fields, in order: J gene, clone size, D gene, V gene, CDR3 protein, CDR3 DNA. A D gene is named only where the DNA matches it firmly. Clone size is stated in some rows and not others, as once, few, many or a class when expanded.

TRBJ1-2,.,.,TRBV7-9,CASSRAMADSGRYGYTF,TGTGCCAGCAGCCGTGCAATGGCGGACAGTGGAAGGTATGGCTACACCTTC
TRBJ1-1,.,TRBD1,TRBV5-1,CASSTQGETEAFF,TGCGCCAGCAGCACTCAGGGGGAGACTGAAGCTTTCTTT
TRBJ1-1,.,TRBD1,TRBV18,CASSPDRENTEAFF,TGTGCCAGCTCACCAGACAGGGAGAACACTGAAGCTTTCTTT
TRBJ1-1,.,.,TRBV10-2,CASSESGGTQAFF,TGCGCCAGCAGTGAGTCCGGCGGAACCCAAGCTTTCTTT
TRBJ2-5,.,TRBD2,TRBV28,CASSLRLAGGETQYF,TGTGCCAGCAGTCTACGACTAGCGGGGGGAGAGACCCAGTACTTC
TRBJ1-4,many,.,TRBV7-7,CASSADRGEKLFF,TGTGCTAGCAGCGCGGATCGGGGTGAAAAACTGTTTTTT
TRBJ2-5,.,.,TRBV5-8,CASTTGSTLQETQYF,TGTGCCAGCACAACGGGATCGACTTTACAAGAGACCCAGTACTTC
TRBJ1-6,.,TRBD1,TRBV2,CATNQETGTNSPLHF,TGTGCCACCAACCAAGAGACAGGGACTAATTCACCCCTCCACTTT
TRBJ2-2,many,.,TRBV14,CASSLTDTGELFF,TGTGCCAGCAGCCTGACAGACACCGGGGAGCTGTTTTTT
TRBJ1-1,.,.,TRBV7-9,CASSLSSDTEAFF,TGTGCCAGCAGCTTATCTTCTGACACTGAAGCTTTCTTT
TRBJ1-2,.,TRBD1,TRBV6-6,CASSYPGQNDYGYTF,TGTGCCAGCAGTTACCCGGGACAGAACGACTATGGCTACACCTTC
TRBJ1-5,few,.,TRBV6-1,CASSRRGSAQPQHF,TGTGCCAGCAGTCGTAGGGGGTCTGCTCAGCCCCAGCATTTT
TRBJ1-1,.,.,TRBV28,CASSQRQGWAFF,TGTGCCAGCAGTCAAAGGCAGGGTTGGGCTTTCTTT
TRBJ2-5,.,.,TRBV20-1,CSASPEETQYF,TGCAGTGCTAGTCCCGAGGAGACCCAGTACTTC
TRBJ2-3,.,TRBD2,TRBV4-1,CASSQDYLAGEDSTDTQYF,TGCGCCAGCAGCCAAGATTATCTAGCGGGGGAGGATAGCACAGATACGCAGTATTTT
TRBJ1-5,.,.,TRBV2,CASRVNLNQPQHF,TGTGCCAGCCGGGTCAACCTCAATCAGCCCCAGCATTTT
TRBJ2-3,once,TRBD2,TRBV15,CATSTGTSGHTDTQYF,TGTGCCACCAGCACCGGGACTAGCGGGCACACAGATACGCAGTATTTT
TRBJ1-6,.,TRBD1,TRBV6-5,CASSAGQTNNSPLHF,TGTGCCAGCAGTGCGGGACAGACAAATAATTCACCCCTCCACTTT
TRBJ2-3,.,.,TRBV9,CASSVAGWDTQYF,TGTGCCAGCAGCGTAGCGGGGTGGGATACGCAGTATTTT
TRBJ2-1,few,.,TRBV20-1,CSASRGAEQFF,TGCAGTGCTAGTAGGGGCGCTGAGCAGTTCTTC
TRBJ2-3,.,TRBD2,TRBV7-2,CASSYYGTSGTDTQYF,TGTGCCAGCAGCTATTACGGGACTAGCGGCACAGATACGCAGTATTTT
TRBJ1-3,.,.,TRBV5-8,CASSLTGKGYTIYF,TGTGCCAGCAGCCTTACAGGGAAGGGGTACACCATATATTTT
TRBJ2-3,.,.,TRBV30,CAWGEMLSQYF,TGTGCCTGGGGTGAAATGTTGTCTCAGTATTTT
TRBJ2-3,.,.,TRBV7-9,CASSFVGTDTDTQYF,TGTGCCAGCAGCTTTGTCGGCACAGACACAGATACGCAGTATTTT
TRBJ2-3,.,.,TRBV2,CASSEGTDTQYF,TGTGCCAGCAGTGAGGGCACAGATACGCAGTATTTT
TRBJ2-1,few,.,TRBV4-2,CASSQVGLRQDNEQFF,TGTGCCAGCAGCCAAGTGGGTTTGAGACAGGACAATGAGCAGTTCTTC
TRBJ1-5,.,.,TRBV29-1,CSVGGDNQPQHF,TGCAGCGTTGGGGGGGACAATCAGCCCCAGCATTTT
TRBJ1-1,.,.,TRBV7-8,CASSLTRNTEAFF,TGTGCCAGCAGTCTAACCCGGAACACTGAAGCTTTCTTT
TRBJ1-1,.,.,TRBV28,CASSLEMGEAFF,TGTGCCAGCAGTTTAGAGATGGGGGAAGCTTTCTTT
TRBJ2-7,.,.,TRBV12-5,CASGGAAFYEQYF,TGTGCTAGTGGTGGGGCCGCCTTCTACGAGCAGTACTTC
TRBJ1-2,.,TRBD1,TRBV6-1,CASSETQFASRQGGYTF,TGTGCCAGCAGTGAGACTCAATTTGCTTCGCGACAGGGTGGCTACACCTTC
TRBJ2-3,many,.,TRBV7-2,CASSFGLTGGTQYF,TGTGCCAGCAGCTTTGGGCTAACCGGGGGAACGCAGTATTTT
TRBJ2-6,.,.,TRBV5-1,CASSPAQVPNSGANVLTF,TGCGCCAGCAGCCCAGCACAGGTACCCAACTCTGGGGCCAACGTCCTGACTTTC
TRBJ1-5,.,.,TRBV7-2,CASSLSDTNQPQHF,TGTGCCAGCAGCTTATCAGATACCAATCAGCCCCAGCATTTT
TRBJ2-5,.,TRBD1,TRBV5-6,CASTTTGWEETQYF,TGTGCCAGCACCACGACAGGGTGGGAAGAGACCCAGTACTTC
TRBJ2-3,.,.,TRBV15,CATSRDGTSTDTQYF,TGTGCCACCAGCAGAGATGGGACGAGCACAGATACGCAGTATTTT
TRBJ1-5,.,.,TRBV30,CAWSGMGGVRNQPQHF,TGTGCCTGGAGCGGGATGGGGGGGGTAAGGAATCAGCCCCAGCATTTT
TRBJ2-3,few,.,TRBV30,CAWSVGNGDTQYF,TGTGCCTGGAGTGTCGGAAACGGCGATACGCAGTATTTT
TRBJ1-4,.,TRBD1,TRBV28,CASSRGQGREKLFF,TGTGCCAGCAGTCGGGGACAGGGTAGAGAAAAACTGTTTTTT
TRBJ2-6,.,.,TRBV25-1,CASRGSGANVLTF,TGTGCCAGCAGGGGGTCTGGGGCCAACGTCCTGACTTTC
TRBJ2-3,.,.,TRBV11-2,CASSSPTGASSTDTQYF,TGTGCCAGCAGCTCCCCAACGGGGGCGTCTAGCACAGATACGCAGTATTTT
TRBJ2-3,.,TRBD2,TRBV11-2,CASSLASGGTRRSTDTQYF,TGTGCCAGCAGCCTAGCTTCGGGAGGGACTAGACGGAGCACAGATACGCAGTATTTT
TRBJ1-4,.,.,TRBV12-5,CASRDGGEKLFF,TGTGCTAGTAGAGACGGGGGTGAAAAACTGTTTTTT